A selection of T cell receptor beta chains follows, all from one sample in a study of cytomegalovirus exposure and HLA in healthy donors. Measured with immunoSEQ multiplex PCR; TCRdb has only the in-frame clones, and not every one. The data show fewer than 200,000 clones, about three quarters seen once. The sample consisted of PBMCs. Every receptor here comes from a man aged 35 to 55 in good health and CMV-seropositive. CDR3s include the opening cysteine and the closing phenylalanine or tryptophan. D genes are given only for firm matches. Where a row states a size, it is once, few, many or the class of an expanded clone; other rows omit it.

j_gene,abundance,d_gene,v_gene,len,CDR3aa,CDR3nt
TRBJ1-3,-,TRBD1,TRBV18,18,CASSPKVLRQGPGNTIYF,TGTGCCAGCTCACCAAAAGTACTGAGACAGGGGCCTGGAAACACCATATATTTT
TRBJ1-1,few,-,TRBV11-2,14,CASSFRRLNTEAFF,TGTGCCAGCAGCTTCAGGCGTCTGAACACTGAAGCTTTCTTT
TRBJ2-5,-,-,TRBV9,13,CASSVGSEETQYF,TGTGCCAGCAGCGTTGGTAGCGAAGAGACCCAGTACTTC
TRBJ2-7,-,-,TRBV9,13,CASSVDPGYEQYF,TGTGCCAGCAGCGTAGATCCAGGCTACGAGCAGTACTTC
TRBJ1-2,-,TRBD1,TRBV4-1,14,CASSLVNQGGGYTF,TGCGCCAGCAGCCTAGTAAACCAGGGGGGCGGCTACACCTTC
TRBJ2-5,-,-,TRBV28,14,CASIDTGGEETQYF,TGTGCCAGCATTGACACAGGGGGGGAAGAGACCCAGTACTTC
TRBJ1-6,-,TRBD1,TRBV5-1,15,CASSLGQGVHSPLHF,TGCGCCAGCAGCTTGGGACAGGGAGTGCATTCACCCCTCCACTTT
TRBJ1-1,-,-,TRBV7-9,18,CASSLIFREQGWGGEAFF,TGTGCCAGCAGCTTAATATTCAGGGAACAGGGATGGGGGGGCGAAGCTTTCTTT
TRBJ1-1,few,-,TRBV10-3,14,CAISESGDGAEAFF,TGTGCCATCAGTGAATCAGGGGACGGGGCTGAAGCTTTCTTT
TRBJ1-1,-,-,TRBV11-2,16,CASSLAVGGRNTEAFF,TGTGCCAGCAGCTTAGCGGTCGGGGGTAGGAACACTGAAGCTTTCTTT
TRBJ2-3,few,TRBD1,TRBV4-1,15,CASSLRTGGTDTQYF,TGCGCCAGCAGCCTCCGGACAGGGGGAACAGATACGCAGTATTTT
TRBJ2-7,-,TRBD2,TRBV28,16,CASSQWLAGRSYEQYF,TGTGCCAGCAGCCAGTGGCTAGCGGGACGATCCTACGAGCAGTACTTC
TRBJ2-2,-,-,TRBV25-1,15,CASSPHNRVTGELFF,TGTGCCAGCAGTCCCCATAACAGGGTCACCGGGGAGCTGTTTTTT
TRBJ2-1,-,-,TRBV19,13,CASSISAYNEQFF,TGTGCCAGTAGTATCAGCGCCTACAATGAGCAGTTCTTC
TRBJ2-6,-,-,TRBV11-3,16,CASSTRYTTGANGLTF,TGTGCCAGCAGCACGCGATATACCACTGGGGCCAACGGCCTGACTTTC
TRBJ2-1,-,-,TRBV9,15,CASSVGNGWDNEQFF,TGTGCCAGCAGCGTAGGAAACGGGTGGGACAATGAGCAGTTCTTC
TRBJ2-1,-,TRBD1,TRBV27,18,CASSGKRDRGRVWNEQFF,TGTGCCAGCAGTGGAAAAAGAGACAGGGGGCGAGTTTGGAATGAGCAGTTCTTC
TRBJ2-6,-,-,TRBV7-3,16,CASSSTGDSGANGLTF,TGTGCCAGCAGCTCAACAGGAGACTCTGGGGCCAACGGCCTGACTTTC
TRBJ1-5,few,-,TRBV6-5,16,CASSYSAGPGNQPQHF,TGTGCCAGCAGTTACTCGGCAGGTCCGGGCAATCAGCCCCAGCATTTT
TRBJ1-2,few,TRBD1,TRBV7-3,14,CASSPTGGDYGYTF,TGTGCCAGCAGTCCGACAGGGGGCGACTATGGCTACACCTTC